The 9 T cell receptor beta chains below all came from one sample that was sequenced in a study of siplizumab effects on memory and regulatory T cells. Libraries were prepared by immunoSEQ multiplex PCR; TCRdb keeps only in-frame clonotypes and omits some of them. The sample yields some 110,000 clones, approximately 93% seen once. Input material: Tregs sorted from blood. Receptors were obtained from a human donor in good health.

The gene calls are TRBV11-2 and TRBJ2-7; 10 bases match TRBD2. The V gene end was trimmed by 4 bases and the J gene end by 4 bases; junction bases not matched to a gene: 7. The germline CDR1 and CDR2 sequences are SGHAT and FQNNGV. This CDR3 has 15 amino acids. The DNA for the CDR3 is TGTGCCAGCAGCTACCGCACTAGCGGGAAATACGAGCAGTACTTC. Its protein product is CASSYRTSGKYEQYF.

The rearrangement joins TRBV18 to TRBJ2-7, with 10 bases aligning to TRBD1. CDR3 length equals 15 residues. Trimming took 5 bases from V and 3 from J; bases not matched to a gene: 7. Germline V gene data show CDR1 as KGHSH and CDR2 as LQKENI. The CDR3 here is CASSSRTGGIYEQYF. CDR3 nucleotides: TGTGCCAGCTCATCCAGGACAGGGGGGATCTACGAGCAGTACTTC.

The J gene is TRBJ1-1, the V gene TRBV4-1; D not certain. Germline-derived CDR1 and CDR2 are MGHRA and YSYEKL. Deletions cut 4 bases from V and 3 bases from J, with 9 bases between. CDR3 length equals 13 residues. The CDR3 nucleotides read TGCGCCAGCAGCCGGGCAGGAGACACTGAAGCTTTCTTT. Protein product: CASSRAGDTEAFF.

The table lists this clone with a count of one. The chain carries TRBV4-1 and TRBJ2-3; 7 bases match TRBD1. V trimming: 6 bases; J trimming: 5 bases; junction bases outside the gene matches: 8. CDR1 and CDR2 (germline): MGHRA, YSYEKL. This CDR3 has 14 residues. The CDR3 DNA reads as TGCGCCAGCAGTAGGGACAGAGGGAAAGATACGCAGTATTTT. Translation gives CASSRDRGKDTQYF.

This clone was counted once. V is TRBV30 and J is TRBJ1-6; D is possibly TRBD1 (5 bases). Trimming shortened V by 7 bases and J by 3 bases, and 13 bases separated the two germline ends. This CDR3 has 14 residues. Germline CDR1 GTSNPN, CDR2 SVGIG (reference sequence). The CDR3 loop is CASAWGGYNSPLHF. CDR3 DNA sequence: TGTGCCTCCGCGTGGGGGGGCTATAATTCACCCCTCCACTTT.

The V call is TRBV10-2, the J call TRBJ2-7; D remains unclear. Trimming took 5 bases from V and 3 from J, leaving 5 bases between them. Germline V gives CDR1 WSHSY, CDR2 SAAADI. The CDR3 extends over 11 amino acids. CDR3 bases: TGCGCCAGCAGTATGGTCTACGAGCAGTACTTC. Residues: CASSMVYEQYF.

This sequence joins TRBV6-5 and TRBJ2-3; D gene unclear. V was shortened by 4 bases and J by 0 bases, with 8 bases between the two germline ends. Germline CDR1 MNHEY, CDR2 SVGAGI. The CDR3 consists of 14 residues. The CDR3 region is CASSSISSTDTQYF. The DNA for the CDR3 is TGTGCCAGCAGTTCCATCTCTAGCACAGATACGCAGTATTTT.

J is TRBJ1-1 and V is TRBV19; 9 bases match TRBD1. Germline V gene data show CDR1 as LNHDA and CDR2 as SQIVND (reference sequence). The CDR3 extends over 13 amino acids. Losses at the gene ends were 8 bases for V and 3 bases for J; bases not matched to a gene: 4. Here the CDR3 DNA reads TGTGCCAGTTACCGGGACAGGGACACTGAAGCTTTCTTT. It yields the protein CASYRDRDTEAFF.

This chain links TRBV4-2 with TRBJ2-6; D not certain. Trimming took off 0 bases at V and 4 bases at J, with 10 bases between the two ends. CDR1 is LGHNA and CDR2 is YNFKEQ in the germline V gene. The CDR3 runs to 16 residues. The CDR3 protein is CASSQDKVAGANVLTF. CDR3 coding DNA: TGTGCCAGCAGCCAAGATAAGGTGGCCGGGGCCAACGTCCTGACTTTC.